These 15 T cell receptor beta chains share one sample of origin, sequenced in a study of cytomegalovirus exposure and HLA in healthy donors. Primers included in the PCR were 60 Vbeta and 13 Jbeta primers. Clones were read by immunoSEQ multiplex PCR, and TCRdb kept only the in-frame ones, dropping some. The table includes about 120,000 clones, around four fifths detected once. The specimen sequenced was PBMCs. These receptors all stem from a man in his sixties in good health and CMV-seropositive.

Note on this clone: Relative to the germline gene, one junction end is altered; a read error may explain this. The J gene is TRBJ2-1, the V gene TRBV7-9; 9 bases align to TRBD1. CDR3 size: 18 residues. The V gene's germline CDR1 is SEHNR and CDR2 FQNEAQ (reference sequence). The CDR3 coding sequence is TGTGCCAACAGCCGACTTCCGGGACAGGGTGGTTCCTACAATGAGCAGTTCTTC. It yields the protein CANSRLPGQGGSYNEQFF.

Points on this clone: One end of the junction is discordant with germline, which a read error may explain. V is TRBV7-9 and J is TRBJ1-4, with D maybe TRBD1 (6 bases). There are 16 residues in the CDR3. In germline, CDR1 is SEHNR, CDR2 FQNEAQ (reference sequence). Here the CDR3 reads CSSSLYIAQGQRKLFF. The CDR3 coding sequence is TGTTCCAGCAGCTTATATATAGCACAGGGTCAGAGAAAACTGTTTTTT. Full variable domain (missing parts from reference TRBV7-9 and TRBJ1-4): DTGVSQNPRHKITKRGQNVTFRCDPISEHNRLYWYRQTLGQGPEFLTYFQNEAQLEKSRLLSDRFSAERPKGSFSTLEIQRTEQGDSAMYLCSSSLYIAQGQRKLFFGSGTQLSVL.

The chain links TRBV29-1 to TRBJ2-3, with 11 bases matching TRBD2. The CDR3 runs to 15 residues. Looked up from germline, CDR1 is SQVTM and CDR2 is ANQGSEA. V trimming: 5 bases; J trimming: 1 base; junction bases outside the gene matches: 5. CDR3 sequence reads: CSVRGTSGRTDTQYF. The DNA for the CDR3 is TGCAGCGTTCGCGGGACTAGCGGCCGCACAGATACGCAGTATTTT.

The rearrangement joins TRBV4-1 to TRBJ2-1; 8 bases match TRBD1. The ends lost 1 base at V and 7 bases at J; junction bases unmatched: 6. The CDR3 spans 15 residues. CDR1 is MGHRA and CDR2 is YSYEKL in the germline V gene. The DNA of the CDR3 is TGCGCCAGCAGCCAAGGGCAGGGGGCGAAGAATGAGCAGTTCTTC. Protein sequence: CASSQGQGAKNEQFF.

The genes are TRBV30 and TRBJ2-1; perhaps TRBD2 as D (5 bases). From germline, CDR1 is GTSNPN and CDR2 SVGIG (reference sequence). The CDR3 has 13 amino acids. Deletions cut 5 bases from V and 7 bases from J, with 15 bases between. The CDR3 nucleotides are TGTGCCTGGGCTGGACTGATCGGGAATGAGCAGTTCTTC. Translated: CAWAGLIGNEQFF.

Note on this clone: The junction shows a germline mismatch at one end, possibly a read error. Here the CDR3 reads CSSSLKDRGFTEAFF. The CDR3, as DNA: TGTTCCAGCAGCTTGAAAGACAGGGGGTTCACTGAAGCTTTCTTT. This sequence joins TRBV7-9 and TRBJ1-1, with TRBD1 matching over 9 bases. From germline, CDR1 is SEHNR and CDR2 FQNEAQ (reference sequence). The CDR3 has 15 amino acids.

The chain recombines TRBV30 with TRBJ1-6; possibly TRBD1 for D (5 bases). V lost 5 bases and J 9 bases, leaving 17 bases between the germline ends. CDR1 is GTSNPN and CDR2 is SVGIG in the germline V gene (reference sequence). The CDR3 consists of 14 residues. The CDR3 coding sequence is TGTGCCTGGGGACCATGGGGTCAGGGTTCACCCCTCCACTTT. This gives the protein CAWGPWGQGSPLHF.

The chain carries TRBV27 and TRBJ2-7; 9 bases match TRBD2. The CDR3 consists of 16 residues. Germline-derived CDR1 and CDR2 are MNHEY and SMNVEV (reference sequence). V was clipped by 5 bases and J by 0 bases; unmatched bases: 8. The CDR3 DNA follows: TGTGCCAGCAGTCCATCGCTAGCGGGGACCTCCTACGAGCAGTACTTC. Protein product: CASSPSLAGTSYEQYF.

The chain joins TRBV10-3 to TRBJ1-3; TRBD1 might be the D (5 bases). V was cut by 3 bases and J by 5 bases, with 20 bases left in between. The CDR3 contains 17 residues. CDR1 and CDR2 from the germline V gene are ENHRY and SYGVKD. The CDR3 loop reads CAISDLFMTAGRNTIYF. In nucleotides, the CDR3 is TGTGCCATCAGTGACCTGTTTATGACAGCGGGGCGAAACACCATATATTTT.

The gene calls are TRBV7-8 and TRBJ2-7, with 7 bases lining up with TRBD2. J gave up 2 bases and V 7 bases, and 8 bases lay outside the gene matches. The CDR3 totals 14 residues. The germline V gene encodes CDR1 SGHVS and CDR2 FQNEAQ. CDR3 loop: CASTLRELPYEQYF. Written as DNA, the CDR3 is TGTGCCAGCACCCTGCGGGAGCTTCCCTACGAGCAGTACTTC. Full variable domain (rest looked up from reference TRBV7-8 and TRBJ2-7): GAGVSQSPRYKVAKRGQDVALRCDPISGHVSLFWYQQALGQGPEFLTYFQNEAQLDKSGLPSDRFFAERPEGSVSTLKIQRTQQEDSAVYLCASTLRELPYEQYFGPGTRLTVT.

This chain uses TRBV30 with TRBJ1-2; D is ambiguous. The germline CDR1 and CDR2 sequences are GTSNPN and SVGIG (reference sequence). There are 12 residues in the CDR3. V was pared by 0 bases and J by 7 bases, with 9 bases between. The CDR3 here is CAWSVGSGGYTF. The CDR3 DNA reads TGTGCCTGGAGTGTAGGATCAGGTGGCTACACCTTC.

This chain joins TRBV27 and TRBJ1-1, with D possibly TRBD1 on 5 matching bases. The CDR3 spans 15 residues. Between the trimmed V and J ends, which lost 1 base and 2 bases, there was a span of 11 bases. Germline V gene sequence: CDR1 MNHEY, CDR2 SMNVEV (reference sequence). CDR3 in amino acids: CASSLYRGINTEAFF. The CDR3 bases are TGTGCCAGCAGTTTATACCGGGGGATAAACACTGAAGCTTTCTTT.

The V gene is TRBV5-4, the J gene TRBJ1-2, with 8 bases aligning to TRBD1. The trim removed 4 bases at V and 8 bases at J, leaving 10 bases unmatched. CDR3 length: 14 amino acids. The germline V gene has CDR1 SGHNT and CDR2 YYREEE (reference sequence). The CDR3 is CASSQKGQGRGYTF. The CDR3 coding sequence is TGTGCCAGCAGCCAGAAAGGACAGGGAAGAGGCTACACCTTC.

This chain connects TRBV9 to TRBJ2-1; D may be TRBD1 (6 bases). The CDR3 contains 14 residues. Germline V gives CDR1 SGDLS, CDR2 YYNGEE. Trimming took 3 bases from V and 4 from J, leaving 11 bases between them. CDR3 residues: CASSDRTEYNEQFF. The CDR3 DNA sequence: TGTGCCAGCAGCGACCGGACAGAGTACAATGAGCAGTTCTTC.

This clone showed up just once. The rearrangement uses TRBV2 and TRBJ1-2, with 7 bases fitting TRBD1. The CDR3 is 16 residues long. The V segment lost 4 bases and the J segment 8 bases; nucleotides outside the gene matches: 16. CDR1 and CDR2 (germline): SNHLY, FYNNEI. The CDR3 protein is CASSGSQGPRSGGYTF. The CDR3 region has the DNA TGTGCCAGCAGTGGCTCACAGGGGCCCCGCTCGGGAGGCTACACCTTC.